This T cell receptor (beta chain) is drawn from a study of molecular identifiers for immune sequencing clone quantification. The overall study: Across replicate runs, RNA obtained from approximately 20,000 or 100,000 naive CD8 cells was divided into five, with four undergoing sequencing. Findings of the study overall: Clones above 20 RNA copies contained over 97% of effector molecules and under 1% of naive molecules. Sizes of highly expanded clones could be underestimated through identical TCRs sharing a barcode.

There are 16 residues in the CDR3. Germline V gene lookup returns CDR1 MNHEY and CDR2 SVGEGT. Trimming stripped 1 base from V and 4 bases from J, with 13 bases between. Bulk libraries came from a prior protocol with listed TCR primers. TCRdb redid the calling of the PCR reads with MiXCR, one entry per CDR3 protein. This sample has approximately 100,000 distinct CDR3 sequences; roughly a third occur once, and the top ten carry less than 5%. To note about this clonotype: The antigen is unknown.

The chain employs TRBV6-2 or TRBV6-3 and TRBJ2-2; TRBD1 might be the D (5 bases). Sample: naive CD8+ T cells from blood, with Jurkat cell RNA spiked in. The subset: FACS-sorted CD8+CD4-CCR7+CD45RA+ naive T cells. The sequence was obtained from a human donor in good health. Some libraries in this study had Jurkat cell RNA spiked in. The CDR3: CASSYLGAYTTGELFF. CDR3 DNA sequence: TGTGCCAGCAGTTACTTAGGGGCTTATACCACCGGGGAGCTGTTTTTT.